One TCR beta chain is described in this entry. These data come from a study of CD8+CD57+ T cells in acquired aplastic anemia. For the study at large: On average, sorted CD4+ and CD8+ cells gave approximately 3.5 ug of DNA.

The CDR3 has 13 residues. Trimming removed 7 bases from V and 0 bases from J, with 8 bases in between. CDR1 is MGHRA and CDR2 is YSYEKL in the germline V gene. The TCR beta profiling, which covered VDJ combination and CDR3 sequence, was carried out using genomic DNA as the template. TCRdb called the reads again in MiXCR, with one record for every CDR3 protein. The sample contains just over 400,000 distinct CDR3 sequences, 65% to 75% of which appear only once. The sequenced sample consisted of sorted CD4+, CD8+, or CD8+CD57+ T cells (not recorded which) from PBMCs. The gene calls are TRBV4-1 and TRBJ2-3; a weak D match, TRBD1 (6 bases). This clonotype was obtained from a human donor in good health, serving as a control. CDR3: CASTDSSTDTQYF. CDR3 nucleotides: TGCGCCAGCACGGACAGTAGCACAGATACGCAGTATTTT.